These 27 T cell receptor beta chains originate from one sample sequenced in a study of T cell changes during pregnancy in multiple sclerosis. Profiled with immunoSEQ multiplex PCR; TCRdb holds only in-frame clones, not every one. This table holds around 60,000 clones, 88% found once. The specimen was peripheral blood, collected in the first trimester of pregnancy. Receptor source: a female donor with multiple sclerosis, enrolled in a pregnancy study.

This chain links TRBV5-1 with TRBJ1-1; D remains unclear. The CDR3 covers 16 residues. Per germline, CDR1 SGHRS and CDR2 YFSETQ. V was cut by 0 bases and J by 6 bases, with 18 bases left in between. CDR3 nucleotide sequence: TGCGCCAGCAGCTTGGGCGGCGGGCGAGTAACGCCTGAAGCTTTCTTT. Amino acids: CASSLGGGRVTPEAFF. The entire variable domain, with the rest obtained from reference TRBV5-1 and TRBJ1-1, is as follows: KAGVTQTPRYLIKTRGQQVTLSCSPISGHRSVSWYQQTPGQGLQFLFEYFSETQRNKGNFPGRFSGRQFSNSRSEMNVSTLELGDSALYLCASSLGGGRVTPEAFFGQGTRLTVV.

J is TRBJ1-2 and V is TRBV19; D might be TRBD1 (5 bases). V was trimmed by 8 bases and J by 3 bases, leaving 25 bases between them. Per the germline V gene, CDR1 is LNHDA and CDR2 is SQIVND (reference sequence). The CDR3 sequence is 17 residues long. DNA of the CDR3: TGTGCCAGTCTACCCGCAGACCTCAGGGCGAACGACTATGGCTACACCTTC. Translating gives CASLPADLRANDYGYTF.

The rearrangement links TRBV6-1 to TRBJ2-7; TRBD2 might be the D (6 bases). Germline CDR1 reads MNHNS; CDR2 reads SASEGT. V was shortened by 10 bases and J by 4 bases, with 14 bases between the two germline ends. This CDR3 contains 12 residues. The CDR3 here is CATSVGTYEQYF. CDR3 bases: TGTGCCACGAGTGTCGGGACTTACGAGCAGTACTTC.

This rearrangement joins TRBV7-8 to TRBJ2-7, with D perhaps matching TRBD1 (7 bases). The CDR3 is 15 residues long. Trimming shortened V by 3 bases and J by 1 base, and 13 bases separated the two germline ends. Per germline, CDR1 SGHVS and CDR2 FQNEAQ. As DNA, the CDR3 is TGTGCCAGCAGCTTTCGGTCAGGGGGGTCCTACGAGCAGTACTTC. As protein: CASSFRSGGSYEQYF. The full variable domain, completed using reference TRBV7-8 and TRBJ2-7, is GAGVSQSPRYKVAKRGQDVALRCDPISGHVSLFWYQQALGQGPEFLTYFQNEAQLDKSGLPSDRFFAERPEGSVSTLKIQRTQQEDSAVYLCASSFRSGGSYEQYFGPGTRLTVT.

This clone was seen only once. This CDR3 reads CASSLAGGSYEQYF. Written as DNA, the CDR3 is TGTGCCAGCTCTCTTGCGGGAGGGAGCTACGAGCAGTACTTC. The chain joins TRBV6-1 to TRBJ2-7; 9 nucleotides line up with TRBD2. This CDR3 contains 14 residues. Per the germline V gene, CDR1 is MNHNS and CDR2 is SASEGT. The J segment lost 3 bases and the V segment lost 8 bases, leaving 8 bases of the junction unmatched.

V gene TRBV28 combines with J gene TRBJ1-3, with D possibly TRBD1 on 5 matching bases. V gave up 8 bases and J gave up 3 bases, with 14 bases separating them. Germline V gene data show CDR1 as MDHEN and CDR2 as SYDVKM. This CDR3 is 14 amino acids long. Here the CDR3 DNA reads TGTGCCAGCCGAGGAGGGGCGAGTGGAAACACCATATATTTT. The encoded protein is CASRGGASGNTIYF.

This chain uses TRBV25-1 with TRBJ2-3; D is perhaps TRBD1 (6 bases). The CDR3 is 15 amino acids. Germline-derived CDR1 and CDR2 are MGHDK and SYGVNS. V was clipped by 2 bases and J by 2 bases, with 11 bases between them. The DNA for the CDR3 is TGTGCCAGCAGTGAAACAGGGTTTAACACAGATACGCAGTATTTT. Protein product: CASSETGFNTDTQYF.

J is TRBJ1-3 and V is TRBV5-1; the match to TRBD1 covers 9 bases. Germline CDR1 is SGHRS and CDR2 is YFSETQ. The CDR3 length is 16 residues. The V and J ends lost 3 bases and 3 bases, in that order; junction bases with no gene match: 7. CDR3 coding DNA: TGCGCCAGCAGCTCAACAGGGGGCGGCGGTGGAAACACCATATATTTT. This translates into CASSSTGGGGGNTIYF. Full variable domain (rest looked up from reference TRBV5-1 and TRBJ1-3): KAGVTQTPRYLIKTRGQQVTLSCSPISGHRSVSWYQQTPGQGLQFLFEYFSETQRNKGNFPGRFSGRQFSNSRSEMNVSTLELGDSALYLCASSSTGGGGGNTIYFGEGSWLTVV.

V is TRBV28 and J is TRBJ2-7; TRBD1 matches 11 bases. V was pared by 6 bases and J by 1 base, with 11 bases of the junction left unmatched. The CDR3 runs to 17 residues. Per the germline V gene, CDR1 is MDHEN and CDR2 is SYDVKM. The CDR3 here is CASRRSGGTGGSYEQYF. CDR3 DNA: TGTGCCAGCAGACGCTCAGGAGGGACAGGGGGTTCCTACGAGCAGTACTTC.

The rearrangement uses TRBV5-1 and TRBJ2-2; D not resolved. The V end was cut by 2 bases, the J end by 5 bases, with 7 bases between. Germline V gene sequence: CDR1 SGHRS, CDR2 YFSETQ. This CDR3 has 13 amino acids. The CDR3 DNA reads as TGCGCCAGCAGCTTCTTCGGTACCGGGGAGCTGTTTTTT. Translating it yields CASSFFGTGELFF.

The gene calls are TRBV12-5 and TRBJ2-3, with 9 bases matching TRBD1. This CDR3 region has 14 residues. J gave up 4 bases and V 6 bases, and 5 bases lay outside the gene matches. The germline gives CDR1 LGHNT, CDR2 FRNRAP. The CDR3 sequence is CASGPGQGSDTQYF. DNA of the CDR3: TGTGCTAGTGGGCCGGGACAGGGATCAGATACGCAGTATTTT.

This clone was observed a few times. The CDR3 loop reads CASGFSDSYGYTF. CDR3 bases: TGTGCTAGTGGTTTTTCGGACAGCTATGGCTACACCTTC. This chain uses TRBV12-5 with TRBJ1-2; weak D call: TRBD1 (6 bases). V was cut by 3 bases and J by 4 bases, with 9 bases left in between. Germline values: CDR1 LGHNT, CDR2 FRNRAP. The CDR3 spans 13 residues.

V usage is TRBV6-5 and J usage is TRBJ2-1, with a possible D match to TRBD2 (6 bases). Trimming took 7 bases from V and 4 from J, leaving 17 bases between them. CDR1 MNHEY and CDR2 SVGAGI come from the germline V gene. The CDR3 is 15 amino acids. CDR3 bases: TGTGCCAGCACCTCGTCGGAGGGGCGATACAATGAGCAGTTCTTC. Its translation is CASTSSEGRYNEQFF.

This clone has just a few counts. V is TRBV25-1 and J is TRBJ2-2; 8 nucleotides line up with TRBD1. This CDR3 is 14 amino acids long. The J segment lost 3 bases and the V segment lost 3 bases, leaving 0 bases of the junction unmatched. Germline lookup yields CDR1 MGHDK and CDR2 SYGVNS. CDR3 nucleotides: TGTGCCAGCAGTGAGGACAGGGACACCGGGGAGCTGTTTTTT. Translation gives CASSEDRDTGELFF.

The genes are TRBV5-4 and TRBJ1-1, with 10 bases identical to TRBD1. The CDR3 runs 14 residues. J lost 7 bases, V lost 1 base, and 4 bases had no gene match. Germline V gives CDR1 SGHNT, CDR2 YYREEE (reference sequence). CDR3 DNA sequence: TGTGCCAGCAGCTTGTTGGGACAGGGGAATGAAGCTTTCTTT. It translates to CASSLLGQGNEAFF.

This clone was counted between two and nine times. The V call is TRBV25-1, the J call TRBJ2-4; 9 bases match TRBD2. The junction had 7 bases not matched to a gene; V was cut back by 5 bases and J by 8 bases. Germline values: CDR1 MGHDK, CDR2 SYGVNS. The CDR3 runs 14 residues. The CDR3: CASSPGGRGDIQYF. Here the CDR3 DNA reads TGTGCCAGCAGTCCTGGCGGGAGGGGGGACATTCAGTACTTC.

The rearrangement links TRBV18 to TRBJ2-3, with 9 bases that match TRBD1. V lost 4 bases to trimming and J lost 2 bases; unmatched junction nucleotides: 7. Germline lookup yields CDR1 KGHSH and CDR2 LQKENI. This CDR3 is 16 amino acids long. The CDR3 DNA reads as TGTGCCAGCTCACAACTTGGACAGGGGTCCACAGATACGCAGTATTTT. This encodes CASSQLGQGSTDTQYF.

The genes are TRBV5-5 and TRBJ1-5, with D possibly matching TRBD1 (6 bases). Trimming left V 5 bases short and J 5 bases short, with 11 bases between. This CDR3 has 13 residues. CDR1 and CDR2 from the germline V gene are SGHKS and YYEKEE (reference sequence). Here the CDR3 reads CASSTGIHQPQHF. DNA of the CDR3: TGTGCCAGCAGTACAGGGATTCATCAGCCCCAGCATTTT.

The chain is built from TRBV27 and TRBJ1-2, with 8 bases identical to TRBD1. This CDR3 contains 15 residues. With 4 bases clipped from V and 4 bases from J, the junction kept 8 bases outside the gene matches. The germline CDR1 and CDR2 sequences are MNHEY and SMNVEV (reference sequence). This CDR3 is CASSSVRGQSYGYTF. The CDR3, as DNA: TGTGCCAGCAGTTCGGTCAGGGGGCAGAGCTATGGCTACACCTTC.

The gene calls are TRBV5-1 and TRBJ2-7, with D perhaps TRBD1 (6 bases). Trimming took off 3 bases at V and 3 bases at J, with 16 bases between the two ends. The CDR3 has 15 residues. The germline CDR1 and CDR2 sequences are SGHRS and YFSETQ. As DNA, the CDR3 is TGCGCCAGCAGCTCGCTTCAGGGGACGGGCTACGAGCAGTACTTC. This encodes CASSSLQGTGYEQYF.

The CDR3 loop reads CAWSGDRNQPQHF. The CDR3 nucleotides read TGTGCCTGGAGTGGGGACAGAAATCAGCCCCAGCATTTT. This chain joins TRBV30 and TRBJ1-5; 7 bases map to TRBD1. Germline V gene sequence: CDR1 GTSNPN, CDR2 SVGIG (reference sequence). The CDR3 extends over 13 amino acids. V gave up 1 base and J gave up 4 bases; unmatched junction bases: 1.

The rearrangement joins TRBV29-1 to TRBJ2-1; TRBD1 is a possible D gene (5 bases). V gave up 0 bases and J gave up 4 bases, with 25 bases separating them. Looked up from germline, CDR1 is SQVTM and CDR2 is ANQGSEA. The CDR3 spans 19 residues. CDR3 DNA: TGCAGCGTTGAAGATAGACCTCGAACAGGATACCTTTTTTACAATGAGCAGTTCTTC. It translates to CSVEDRPRTGYLFYNEQFF.

This chain connects TRBV30 to TRBJ2-5, with D possibly matching TRBD1 (6 bases). V was clipped by 7 bases and J by 0 bases, with 9 bases between them. Germline-derived CDR1 and CDR2 are GTSNPN and SVGIG (reference sequence). The CDR3 contains 12 residues. In DNA, the CDR3 is TGTGCCTTGACAGGATACCAAGAGACCCAGTACTTC. Translated: CALTGYQETQYF.

The chain uses TRBV5-1 and TRBJ1-2, with TRBD1 identical over 7 bases. V was clipped by 0 bases and J by 4 bases; unmatched bases: 0. This CDR3 region has 13 residues. Germline-derived CDR1 and CDR2 are SGHRS and YFSETQ. The CDR3 DNA is TGCGCCAGCAGCTTGGACAGGGGCTATGGCTACACCTTC. Its protein is CASSLDRGYGYTF.

This sequence joins TRBV27 and TRBJ2-1; TRBD1 matches at 11 bases. V trimming: 5 bases; J trimming: 6 bases; junction bases outside the gene matches: 21. Germline loops: CDR1 MNHEY, CDR2 SMNVEV (reference sequence). CDR3 length: 20 residues. The CDR3 DNA is TGTGCCAGCAGTCCCACACCCGGGACAGGGGGGCCTAAAAGTAGCAATGAGCAGTTCTTC. Translation gives CASSPTPGTGGPKSSNEQFF.

The chain is built from TRBV27 and TRBJ1-1; perhaps TRBD1 as D (6 bases). The V end lost 3 bases, the J end lost 3 bases, and 17 bases lay between the germline ends. The CDR3 contains 16 residues. Germline V gives CDR1 MNHEY, CDR2 SMNVEV (reference sequence). Here the CDR3 DNA reads TGTGCCAGCAGTTTTATGATGAAGCAGGGGCACACTGAAGCTTTCTTT. It yields the protein CASSFMMKQGHTEAFF.

The V and J genes are TRBV6-5 and TRBJ1-2; possible D gene TRBD1, 5 bases. V was trimmed by 8 bases and J by 8 bases, leaving 18 bases between them. Germline lookup yields CDR1 MNHEY and CDR2 SVGAGI. CDR3 length equals 13 residues. The CDR3: CASGRVRPDGYTF. CDR3 sequence (DNA): TGTGCCAGCGGCAGGGTACGGCCCGACGGCTACACCTTC.